The 3 T cell receptor beta chains in this list originate from one sample, sequenced in a study of blood T cell repertoires in COVID-19. Some clones are missing from TCRdb's copy, which holds only in-frame ones; the method was immunoSEQ multiplex PCR. The sample lists approximately 300,000 clones, around 87% occurring once. The sequenced sample was peripheral blood. Every receptor here comes from a man aged 18 to 29 with active or convalescent COVID-19.

CDR3 sequence: CASSRVRASGSGEQFF. The CDR3 coding sequence is TGTGCCAGCAGCCGGGTGAGGGCTAGCGGGAGTGGTGAGCAGTTCTTC. This chain connects TRBV16 to TRBJ2-1, with TRBD2 matching over 10 bases. V gave up 4 bases and J gave up 9 bases; unmatched junction bases: 12. Germline V gene lookup returns CDR1 KGHSY and CDR2 FQNENV. The CDR3 runs to 16 residues.

The V gene is TRBV5-1, the J gene TRBJ2-3, with D perhaps matching TRBD2 (6 bases). Germline V gene lookup returns CDR1 SGHRS and CDR2 YFSETQ. The CDR3 covers 13 residues. The V end lost 4 bases, the J end lost 4 bases, and 10 bases lay between the germline ends. This CDR3 is CASSDTSPDTQYF. In DNA form, the CDR3 reads TGCGCCAGCAGCGATACTAGCCCAGATACGCAGTATTTT. The complete variable domain, with remaining parts taken from reference TRBV5-1 and TRBJ2-3, reads KAGVTQTPRYLIKTRGQQVTLSCSPISGHRSVSWYQQTPGQGLQFLFEYFSETQRNKGNFPGRFSGRQFSNSRSEMNVSTLELGDSALYLCASSDTSPDTQYFGPGTRLTVL.

The sample holds one count of this clone. V gene TRBV19 combines with J gene TRBJ1-5; D possibly corresponds to TRBD1 (6 bases). CDR3 size: 13 residues. Germline loops: CDR1 LNHDA, CDR2 SQIVND (reference sequence). V was pared by 9 bases and J by 7 bases, with 16 bases between. This chain's CDR3 is CASSYRERQPQHF. The DNA for the CDR3 is TGTGCCAGCAGCTACAGGGAGAGACAGCCCCAGCATTTT.